The next 26 T cell receptor beta chains were all read from a single sample in a study of CXCR3-negative and CXCR3-positive naive CD8 T cells. The study made its TRB cDNA libraries by 5' RACE, adding UMI labels. TCRdb reanalyzed the 5' RACE reads and collapses them to one entry per CDR3 protein, without DNA. The sample totals 100,000 to 150,000 distinct CDR3 sequences. The sample consisted of naive CXCR3- CD8+ T cells from blood. The subset here: CD45RO-CCR7+CD27+CD95- naive CD8+ T cells lacking CXCR3 (TNR3-). These receptors were collected from a human donor in good health. Some clones in this sample may be carry-over from other donors' samples.

This rearrangement joins TRBV4-1 to TRBJ1-1. The CDR3 is 16 residues long. Germline V lookup: CDR1 MGHRA, CDR2 YSYEKL. The CDR3 loop is CASNLNAWERGTEAFF.

V usage is TRBV6-5 and J usage is TRBJ2-5; there is no DNA to check the TCRdb D call of TRBD1. The germline V gene has CDR1 MNHEY and CDR2 SVGAGI. The length of the CDR3 is 14 residues. The CDR3 reads CASSYSGTQETQYF.

The chain employs TRBV7-9 and TRBJ2-1; there is no DNA to check the TCRdb D call of TRBD1. Germline CDR1 and CDR2: SEHNR and FQNEAQ (reference sequence). The CDR3 has 13 amino acids. The CDR3 sequence: CASSGQGRDEQFF. The entire variable domain, with the rest obtained from reference TRBV7-9 and TRBJ2-1, is as follows: DTGVSQNPRHKITKRGQNVTFRCDPISEHNRLYWYRQTLGQGPEFLTYFQNEAQLEKSRLLSDRFSAERPKGSFSTLEIQRTEQGDSAMYLCASSGQGRDEQFFGPGTRLTVL.

The V call is TRBV19, the J call TRBJ2-7; TCRdb proposes TRBD1, but this gene call is untestable without DNA. The CDR3 length is 12 residues. Germline assignment: CDR1 LNHDA and CDR2 SQIVND (reference sequence). CDR3 sequence: CASNDRTYEQYF.

V gene TRBV5-1 combines with J gene TRBJ2-7. The germline gives CDR1 SGHRS, CDR2 YFSETQ. The CDR3 contains 15 residues. CDR3 in amino acids: CASSLATALAYEQYF.

This chain joins TRBV6-2 or TRBV6-3 and TRBJ2-2. The CDR3 runs 16 residues. The germline V gene encodes CDR1 MNHEY and CDR2 SVGEGT. The CDR3 region is CASSRSLNRNTGELFF.

V usage is TRBV7-9 and J usage is TRBJ2-7; there is no DNA to check the TCRdb D call of TRBD1. The CDR3 is made up of 14 amino acids. CDR1 is SEHNR, CDR2 FQNEAQ, per germline (reference sequence). The CDR3 loop reads CASSLQGSWNEQYF.

V gene TRBV7-9 combines with J gene TRBJ2-1. Germline CDR1 SEHNR, CDR2 FQNEAQ (reference sequence). The CDR3 covers 14 residues. The CDR3 is CASSFRKDDNEQFF.

The J gene is TRBJ2-1, the V gene TRBV18; with no DNA, the TCRdb D assignment of TRBD1 cannot be verified. This CDR3 has 15 residues. Germline CDR1 and CDR2: KGHSH and LQKENI. The CDR3 protein is CASSPVGGAYNEQFF.

The chain is built from TRBV6-5 and TRBJ1-1. CDR3 length: 14 amino acids. CDR1 and CDR2 from the germline V gene are MNHEY and SVGAGI. This CDR3 is CASSYSRGNTEAFF.

This chain uses TRBV19 with TRBJ2-2; no DNA is available, so the TRBD1 call from TCRdb remains unchecked. Germline assignment: CDR1 LNHDA and CDR2 SQIVND (reference sequence). The CDR3 covers 15 residues. CDR3: CASSPPGADTGELFF. The full variable domain, its missing parts supplied by reference TRBV19 and TRBJ2-2, is DGGITQSPKYLFRKEGQNVTLSCEQNLNHDAMYWYRQDPGQGLRLIYYSQIVNDFQKGDIAEGYSVSREKKESFPLTVTSAQKNPTAFYLCASSPPGADTGELFFGEGSRLTVL.

The rearrangement uses TRBV12-3 or TRBV12-4 and TRBJ1-2. The CDR3 spans 13 residues. The CDR3 is CASSFGLTYGYTF.

The chain has TRBV6-5 and TRBJ2-3; TCRdb indicates TRBD1, and absent DNA this call remains unverified. The CDR3 runs 14 residues. The germline gives CDR1 MNHEY, CDR2 SVGAGI. The CDR3 sequence: CASSSGTRKDTQYF.

V is TRBV19 and J is TRBJ1-1; without DNA, the TCRdb call of TRBD1 cannot be checked. The CDR3 runs 14 residues. CDR1 is LNHDA, CDR2 SQIVND, per germline (reference sequence). This CDR3 reads CASSLPGGIAEAFF. The variable domain in full, completed from reference TRBV19 and TRBJ1-1, reads DGGITQSPKYLFRKEGQNVTLSCEQNLNHDAMYWYRQDPGQGLRLIYYSQIVNDFQKGDIAEGYSVSREKKESFPLTVTSAQKNPTAFYLCASSLPGGIAEAFFGQGTRLTVV.

This chain uses TRBV28 with TRBJ2-1; without DNA, the TCRdb call of TRBD1 cannot be checked. The CDR3 totals 15 residues. Germline values: CDR1 MDHEN, CDR2 SYDVKM. CDR3 in amino acids: CASSTGQGGYNEQFF.

The chain uses TRBV7-9 and TRBJ2-7; TCRdb indicates TRBD2, and absent DNA this call remains unverified. The length of the CDR3 is 19 residues. CDR1 is SEHNR and CDR2 is FQNEAQ in the germline V gene (reference sequence). CDR3 residues: CASSPGASGGLVLSYEQYF. Together with reference TRBV7-9 and TRBJ2-7, the CDR3 gives the full variable domain: DTGVSQNPRHKITKRGQNVTFRCDPISEHNRLYWYRQTLGQGPEFLTYFQNEAQLEKSRLLSDRFSAERPKGSFSTLEIQRTEQGDSAMYLCASSPGASGGLVLSYEQYFGPGTRLTVT.

The chain employs TRBV10-3 and TRBJ2-3; TCRdb's D gene call, TRBD2, goes unchecked for lack of DNA. Germline CDR1 reads ENHRY; CDR2 reads SYGVKD. CDR3 size: 17 residues. CDR3 in amino acids: CAISELTSGGSTDTQYF.

V gene TRBV7-3 combines with J gene TRBJ2-7; the TRBD1 assignment by TCRdb is unverifiable without DNA. Germline V gene lookup returns CDR1 SGHTA and CDR2 FQGTGA. The CDR3 spans 14 residues. CDR3 in amino acids: CASRRQGESYEQYF.

The rearrangement links TRBV28 to TRBJ2-1; there is no DNA to check the TCRdb D call of TRBD2. The CDR3 has 14 residues. The germline V gene has CDR1 MDHEN and CDR2 SYDVKM. This CDR3 reads CASSRGLVYNEQFF.

The J gene is TRBJ2-7, the V gene TRBV29-1; without DNA, the TCRdb call of TRBD2 cannot be checked. This CDR3 spans 12 amino acids. Germline lookup yields CDR1 SQVTM and CDR2 ANQGSEA. The CDR3 loop reads CSVAPGGYEQYF.

The rearrangement links TRBV6-6 to TRBJ2-4; TCRdb selects TRBD1, and the lack of DNA leaves this call unchecked. Germline V gene data show CDR1 as MNHNY and CDR2 as SVGAGI (reference sequence). The CDR3 has 15 residues. CDR3 region: CASSYPQGMINIQYF.

The rearrangement joins TRBV7-9 to TRBJ2-1; there is no DNA to check the TCRdb D call of TRBD1. The CDR3 runs 13 residues. CDR1 and CDR2 from the germline V gene are SEHNR and FQNEAQ (reference sequence). This chain's CDR3 is CASSATGYNEQFF.

V and J are TRBV7-3 and TRBJ2-5; with no DNA, the TCRdb D assignment of TRBD1 cannot be verified. The CDR3 is 14 residues long. The germline gives CDR1 SGHTA, CDR2 FQGTGA. CDR3 amino acids: CASSSGGGQETQYF.

The chain joins TRBV29-1 to TRBJ1-1; without DNA, the TCRdb call of TRBD1 cannot be checked. Germline CDR1 is SQVTM and CDR2 is ANQGSEA. The CDR3 runs to 12 residues. The CDR3 region is CSVDSGKPEAFF.

The chain joins TRBV30 to TRBJ2-1; the TRBD2 assignment by TCRdb is unverifiable without DNA. The CDR3 is 16 amino acids. Germline V gene sequence: CDR1 GTSNPN, CDR2 SVGIG (reference sequence). The CDR3 sequence is CAGPVAGGSSYNEQFF. Full variable domain (outside the CDR3, taken from reference TRBV30 and TRBJ2-1): SQTIHQWPATLVQPVGSPLSLECTVEGTSNPNLYWYRQAAGRGLQLLFYSVGIGQISSEVPQNLSASRPQDRQFILSSKKLLLSDSGFYLCAGPVAGGSSYNEQFFGPGTRLTVL.

The chain is built from TRBV29-1 and TRBJ2-1; TCRdb's D call of TRBD1 is untestable without DNA. The CDR3 covers 15 residues. Germline CDR1 reads SQVTM; CDR2 reads ANQGSEA. This CDR3 is CSVPGGLAAYNEQFF.